This TCR beta chain comes out of a study of T cells in Graves' hyperthyroidism and ophthalmopathy. Study context: Peripheral blood was taken when the disease was first diagnosed, before any treatment began. Findings and limits, study-wide: Most thyroid clonotypes expanded above 0.001 appeared in blood too.

It was RNA transcripts that yielded the amplified TCR beta CDR3 regions. HTBI primers were employed in a first-round RT-PCR of the TCR CDR3. TCRdb reprocessed the multiplex PCR reads via MiXCR and lists one record per CDR3 protein. In the table there are about 690,000 distinct CDR3 sequences, 15% to 20% of which are singletons. Orbital computed tomography, thyroid ultrasound, serum thyroxine and TRAb, and clinical symptoms together informed the diagnoses. This clonotype was counted at least ten times. Antigen: not known. Germline loops: CDR1 MNHNS, CDR2 SASEGT. The CDR3 totals 14 residues. The V gene end was trimmed by 5 bases and the J gene end by 9 bases; junction bases not matched to a gene: 10.

The source is a man aged 45-60 years with Graves' hyperthyroidism. Input material: blood. V is TRBV6-1 and J is TRBJ2-1; 7 positions agree with TRBD1. The CDR3 DNA sequence: TGTGCCAGCAGTTCCCGGACAGGAGCAGGTGAGCAGTTCTTC. This translates into CASSSRTGAGEQFF.